Presented here are 23 T cell receptor beta chains from one specimen sequenced in a study of shared clonotypes between healthy human individuals. Libraries were prepared by immunoSEQ multiplex PCR; TCRdb keeps only in-frame clonotypes and omits some of them. The repertoire holds fewer than 1.4 million clones, with around 78% as singletons. Sequenced: memory CD4+ T cells from PBMCs. Indicated subset: CD45RA-negative fraction. These receptors all come from a man aged 18 to 30 in good health. Some clones in this sample may be carry-over from other donors' samples.

J is TRBJ2-6 and V is TRBV28, with a possible D match to TRBD1 (6 bases). The CDR3 contains 16 residues. Deletions cut 3 bases from V and 2 bases from J, with 11 bases between. CDR1 MDHEN and CDR2 SYDVKM come from the germline V gene. This CDR3 reads CASSFQGPAGANVLTF. CDR3 DNA: TGTGCCAGCAGTTTTCAGGGGCCGGCTGGGGCCAACGTCCTGACTTTC.

V and J are TRBV7-2 and TRBJ1-1; D ambiguous. Per the germline V gene, CDR1 is SGHTA and CDR2 is FQGNSA. The CDR3 is 13 amino acids. V gave up 5 bases and J gave up 1 base, with 8 bases separating them. For the CDR3, the DNA is TGTGCCAGCAGCCTCCGTCCGAACACTGAAGCTTTCTTT. It encodes CASSLRPNTEAFF.

The chain carries TRBV18 and TRBJ1-1, with a possible D match to TRBD1 (6 bases). CDR3 length: 14 amino acids. Trimming left V 8 bases short and J 3 bases short, with 16 bases between. Germline loops: CDR1 KGHSH, CDR2 LQKENI. The CDR3 here is CASTSGQRDTEAFF. CDR3 bases: TGTGCCAGCACGTCCGGACAGAGGGACACTGAAGCTTTCTTT.

As for this clone: The same CDR3 arises from other DNA sequences in this sample as well. The chain carries TRBV7-2 and TRBJ2-1; 14 positions match TRBD2. Germline loops: CDR1 SGHTA, CDR2 FQGNSA. Unmatched junction bases numbered 4, after V lost 5 bases and J lost 7 bases. The CDR3 runs to 15 residues. The CDR3 coding sequence is TGTGCCAGCAGCACGGGACTAGCGGGAGTTAATGAGCAGTTCTTC. Translation gives CASSTGLAGVNEQFF. The full variable domain, its missing parts supplied by reference TRBV7-2 and TRBJ2-1, is GAGVSQSPSNKVTEKGKDVELRCDPISGHTALYWYRQSLGQGLEFLIYFQGNSAPDKSGLPSDRFSAERTGGSVSTLTIQRTQQEDSAVYLCASSTGLAGVNEQFFGPGTRLTVL.

This clone was counted ten times or more. The chain has TRBV13 and TRBJ2-7, with a weak D call TRBD2 (5 bases). With 4 bases removed from V and 7 bases from J, the gap between germline ends came to 23 bases. CDR3 length: 16 residues. Germline lookup yields CDR1 PRHDT and CDR2 FYEKMQ (reference sequence). For the CDR3, the DNA is TGTGCCAGCAGCTCCAATGACGGACCCCGTCGGGAAGAGCAGTACTTC. Residues: CASSSNDGPRREEQYF.

V gene TRBV2 combines with J gene TRBJ2-7, with TRBD2 matching over 7 bases. Trimming removed 4 bases from V and 5 bases from J; junction bases left unmatched: 8. CDR1 and CDR2 (germline): SNHLY, FYNNEI. This CDR3 comprises 14 residues. The CDR3 loop is CASSGVAGVHEQYF. CDR3 bases: TGTGCCAGCAGTGGAGTGGCGGGAGTTCACGAGCAGTACTTC.

The chain has TRBV5-4 and TRBJ1-3, with D possibly being TRBD1 (5 bases). The CDR3 runs 16 residues. In germline, CDR1 is SGHNT, CDR2 YYREEE (reference sequence). V was trimmed by 4 bases and J by 3 bases, leaving 17 bases between them. CDR3: CASSMVGAGDGNTIYF. The CDR3 nucleotides read TGTGCCAGCAGCATGGTAGGGGCCGGGGATGGAAACACCATATATTTT.

This clone appeared once. Other DNA sequences from this sample encode an identical CDR3 as well. The chain has TRBV7-3 and TRBJ2-1, with TRBD2 matching 8 bases. The V gene's germline CDR1 is SGHTA and CDR2 FQGTGA. V shed 5 bases and J 2 bases; nucleotides not matched to a gene: 5. This CDR3 spans 15 amino acids. CDR3 in amino acids: CASSLIAGTYNEQFF. The DNA of the CDR3 is TGTGCCAGCAGCCTTATAGCGGGAACCTACAATGAGCAGTTCTTC.

The gene calls are TRBV4-1 and TRBJ2-1; D is undetermined. The CDR3 sequence is 14 residues long. CDR1 is MGHRA, CDR2 YSYEKL, per germline. V dropped 4 bases and J dropped 8 bases, with 15 bases sitting between them. CDR3 residues: CASSRTGASHEQFF. The DNA for the CDR3 is TGCGCCAGCAGCCGGACCGGAGCCTCCCATGAGCAGTTCTTC.

This chain links TRBV6-1 with TRBJ2-5, with D possibly being TRBD1 (5 bases). Germline CDR1 reads MNHNS; CDR2 reads SASEGT. The CDR3 is made up of 14 amino acids. Trimming removed 3 bases at V and 5 bases at J, with 13 bases between. The CDR3 is CASSDRRVRETQYF. The CDR3 DNA reads as TGTGCCAGCAGTGATCGCAGGGTTCGTGAGACCCAGTACTTC.

The chain has TRBV18 and TRBJ2-7; 8 positions match TRBD1. CDR1 KGHSH and CDR2 LQKENI come from the germline V gene. V gave up 2 bases and J gave up 6 bases; unmatched junction bases: 15. This CDR3 comprises 17 residues. This CDR3 is CASSPFSPRGQGSEQYF. The CDR3 DNA is TGTGCCAGCTCACCATTTTCCCCCAGGGGGCAAGGGAGCGAGCAGTACTTC.

This sequence joins TRBV5-4 and TRBJ2-7, with D perhaps being TRBD1 or TRBD2 (5 bases each). The CDR3 has 14 residues. Germline V gene data show CDR1 as SGHNT and CDR2 as YYREEE (reference sequence). Trimming cost V 4 bases and J 7 bases, with 18 bases left between them. Here the CDR3 reads CASSPWGASGEQYF. The CDR3 nucleotides read TGTGCCAGCAGCCCCTGGGGCGCCTCGGGGGAGCAGTACTTC.

The chain couples TRBV5-4 to TRBJ2-7, with 9 nucleotides matching TRBD2. The germline CDR1 and CDR2 sequences are SGHNT and YYREEE (reference sequence). V was pared by 0 bases and J by 2 bases, with 6 bases of the junction left unmatched. The CDR3 is made up of 16 amino acids. CDR3 region: CASSLAGTSLTYEQYF. The CDR3 region has the DNA TGTGCCAGCAGCTTGGCCGGGACTAGCCTCACCTACGAGCAGTACTTC.

The chain links TRBV7-3 to TRBJ2-1; no definite D call. Germline V CDR1 and CDR2: SGHTA, FQGTGA. Trimming cost V 2 bases and J 6 bases, with 11 bases left between them. This CDR3 region has 14 residues. CDR3 region: CASSLGLTSNEQFF. CDR3 bases: TGTGCCAGCAGCTTAGGGCTTACAAGCAATGAGCAGTTCTTC.

The chain uses TRBV7-9 and TRBJ2-2, with 7 bases that match TRBD1. The CDR3 runs to 14 residues. CDR1 is SEHNR, CDR2 FQNEAQ, per germline (reference sequence). Trimming removed 3 bases from V and 4 bases from J; junction bases left unmatched: 2. The CDR3 nucleotides read TGTGCCAGCAGCTTCCGGGACAGCACCGGGGAGCTGTTTTTT. Its protein is CASSFRDSTGELFF.

This clone was picked up one time. The chain uses TRBV5-6 and TRBJ2-7; D possibly matches TRBD1 or TRBD2 (5 bases each). V lost 4 bases and J 2 bases, leaving 13 bases between the germline ends. Looked up from germline, CDR1 is SGHDT and CDR2 is YYEEEE. CDR3 size: 14 residues. Here the CDR3 DNA reads TGTGCCAGCAGCCAGGGACCTTCCGCCTACGAGCAGTACTTC. Protein product: CASSQGPSAYEQYF.

The rearrangement uses TRBV14 and TRBJ1-5; D unresolved. Per the germline V gene, CDR1 is SGHDN and CDR2 is FVKESK. The V gene lost 4 bases and the J gene lost 6 bases, with 10 bases spanning the gap. The CDR3 totals 13 residues. The chain's CDR3 is CASSLGLRQPQHF. The DNA of the CDR3 is TGTGCCAGCAGCCTAGGGTTGCGTCAGCCCCAGCATTTT.

The rearrangement uses TRBV30 and TRBJ2-2; D not certain. Germline values: CDR1 GTSNPN, CDR2 SVGIG (reference sequence). Trimming pared 4 bases from V and 2 bases from J, leaving 8 bases between. This CDR3 has 13 amino acids. The CDR3 here is CAWTELNTGELFF. CDR3 DNA sequence: TGTGCCTGGACAGAGCTTAACACCGGGGAGCTGTTTTTT.

A note on this clone: This sample also contains other DNA sequences that code for the same CDR3. J is TRBJ1-2 and V is TRBV6-6; 7 nucleotides align to TRBD1. Germline V gene sequence: CDR1 MNHNY, CDR2 SVGAGI (reference sequence). V shed 6 bases and J 3 bases; nucleotides not matched to a gene: 4. The CDR3 has 13 amino acids. CDR3 DNA: TGTGCCAGCAGCCGGCAGGGGGACTATGGCTACACCTTC. Its translation is CASSRQGDYGYTF.

The chain uses TRBV5-1 and TRBJ1-2; 8 bases agree with TRBD1. Per germline, CDR1 SGHRS and CDR2 YFSETQ. J was trimmed by 4 bases and V by 0 bases; bases with no gene match: 5. This CDR3 is built from 15 residues. CDR3 DNA sequence: TGCGCCAGCAGCTTGGGGACAGGGATCCTCTATGGCTACACCTTC. Amino acid sequence: CASSLGTGILYGYTF.

This chain uses TRBV5-1 with TRBJ2-7, with 9 bases matching TRBD1. Per the germline V gene, CDR1 is SGHRS and CDR2 is YFSETQ. This CDR3 spans 14 amino acids. Trimming at V came to 6 bases and at J to 4 bases, leaving 8 bases not matched to a gene. The CDR3 region is CASTLWTGEYEQYF. CDR3 DNA sequence: TGCGCCAGCACCCTTTGGACAGGGGAGTACGAGCAGTACTTC.

This chain joins TRBV4-2 and TRBJ2-1, with TRBD2 as a possible D gene (6 bases). CDR3 length equals 15 residues. Per the germline V gene, CDR1 is LGHNA and CDR2 is YNFKEQ. Trimming pared 0 bases from V and 9 bases from J, leaving 15 bases between. The DNA for the CDR3 is TGTGCCAGCAGCCAAGAGGACTTCCGGGGGAGTGAGCAGTTCTTC. Translation gives CASSQEDFRGSEQFF.

This clone was counted ten times or more. The chain links TRBV7-2 to TRBJ2-1, with D unresolved. CDR1 SGHTA and CDR2 FQGNSA come from the germline V gene. V was shortened by 7 bases and J by 4 bases, with 8 bases between the two germline ends. CDR3 size: 12 residues. The CDR3 nucleotides read TGTGCCAGCACCTACCATTACAATGAGCAGTTCTTC. Protein product: CASTYHYNEQFF.